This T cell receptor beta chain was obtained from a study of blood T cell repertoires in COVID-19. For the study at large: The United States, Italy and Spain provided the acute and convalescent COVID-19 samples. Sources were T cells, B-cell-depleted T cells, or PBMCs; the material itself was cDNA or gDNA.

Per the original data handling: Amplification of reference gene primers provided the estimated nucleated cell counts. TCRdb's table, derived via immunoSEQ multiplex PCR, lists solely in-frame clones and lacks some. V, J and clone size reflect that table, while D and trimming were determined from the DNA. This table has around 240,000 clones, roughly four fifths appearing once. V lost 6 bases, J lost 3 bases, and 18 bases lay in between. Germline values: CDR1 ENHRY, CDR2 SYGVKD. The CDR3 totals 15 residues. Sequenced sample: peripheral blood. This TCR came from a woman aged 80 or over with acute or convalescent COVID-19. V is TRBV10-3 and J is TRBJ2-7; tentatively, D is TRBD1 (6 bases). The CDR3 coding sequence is TGTGCCATCAGGGACCCGACAGGAGGCCGCTACGAGCAGTACTTC. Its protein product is CAIRDPTGGRYEQYF.